These T cell receptor beta chains were read from a single sample in a study of OX40 agonist ivuxolimab in advanced cancers. TCRdb's table, derived via immunoSEQ multiplex PCR, lists solely in-frame clones and lacks some. Of roughly 90,000 clones listed, roughly 90% are singletons. Sequencing used CD4+ or CD8+ T cells sorted from blood, obtained in a trial of the OX40 agonist ivuxolimab. All receptors derive from an adult with an advanced solid tumor such as melanoma, head and neck, liver or kidney cancer. CDR3s include the opening cysteine and the closing phenylalanine or tryptophan. A D gene is named only where the DNA matches it firmly. Clone size is given for some rows only: seen once, a few or many times, or a class if the clone is expanded.

V gene	J gene	D gene	clone size	CDR3 protein	CDR3 DNA
TRBV6-1	TRBJ2-1	-	-	CASSRSSYNEQFF	TGTGCCAGCAGCAGGAGCTCCTACAATGAGCAGTTCTTC
TRBV7-9	TRBJ2-3	-	-	CASSPIGADTQYF	TGTGCCAGCAGCCCGATCGGGGCAGATACGCAGTATTTT
TRBV27	TRBJ2-1	-	-	CASPELDRPYNEQFF	TGTGCCAGCCCGGAACTAGACAGGCCCTACAATGAGCAGTTCTTC
TRBV2	TRBJ1-6	TRBD1	few	CAGQGAGNSPLHF	TGTGCCGGACAGGGGGCGGGGAATTCACCCCTCCACTTT
TRBV11-2	TRBJ2-3	-	-	CASSSPSDTQYF	TGTGCCAGCAGCTCCCCATCGGATACGCAGTATTTT
TRBV7-8	TRBJ1-5	TRBD1	-	CASSLGGQGQFSNQPQHF	TGTGCCAGCAGCTTAGGTGGACAGGGACAATTTAGCAATCAGCCCCAGCATTTT
TRBV30	TRBJ1-6	-	-	CAWSVTSYNSPLHF	TGTGCCTGGAGTGTAACCTCCTATAATTCACCCCTCCACTTT
TRBV28	TRBJ2-7	TRBD1	-	CASSGQGSSYEQYF	TGTGCCAGCAGTGGACAGGGGAGCTCCTACGAGCAGTACTTC
TRBV5-1	TRBJ1-6	-	few	CASSLEPEGNSPLHF	TGCGCCAGCAGCTTGGAGCCGGAAGGGAATTCACCCCTCCACTTT
TRBV14	TRBJ1-6	-	once	CASSQRTDSYNSPLHF	TGTGCCAGCAGTCAGAGGACAGACTCCTATAATTCACCCCTCCACTTT
TRBV9	TRBJ1-1	TRBD1	-	CASSGGTGLTTTEAFF	TGTGCCAGCAGCGGCGGGACAGGGTTGACAACCACTGAAGCTTTCTTT
TRBV7-2	TRBJ1-4	TRBD1	-	CASSSPGQGALGEKLFF	TGTGCCAGCAGCTCACCCGGACAGGGGGCGCTCGGTGAAAAACTGTTTTTT
TRBV7-2	TRBJ2-2	TRBD1	-	CASSRTGGSTGELFF	TGTGCCAGCAGCCGGACAGGGGGTAGCACCGGGGAGCTGTTTTTT
TRBV9	TRBJ2-2	TRBD1	-	CASSQRQGANTGELFF	TGTGCCAGCAGCCAACGACAGGGTGCGAACACCGGGGAGCTGTTTTTT
TRBV4-3	TRBJ2-1	TRBD2	-	CASSQDIAGGREQFF	TGCGCCAGCAGCCAAGATATCGCGGGGGGGCGGGAGCAGTTCTTC
TRBV23-1	TRBJ1-1	-	-	CASSQEIPHWERGLGTEAFF	TGCGCCAGCAGTCAAGAAATCCCCCATTGGGAAAGAGGTTTAGGCACTGAAGCTTTCTTT
TRBV10-3	TRBJ2-3	-	-	CAISRSPGGTDTQYF	TGTGCCATCAGTCGGTCGCCTGGCGGCACAGATACGCAGTATTTT
TRBV7-2	TRBJ1-2	-	-	CASSPAGIHHGYTF	TGTGCCAGCAGCCCGGCGGGTATTCACCATGGCTACACCTTC
TRBV7-2	TRBJ2-7	TRBD1	-	CASSSGTGPSSYEQYF	TGTGCCAGCAGCTCGGGGACAGGCCCTAGCTCCTACGAGCAGTACTTC
TRBV7-2	TRBJ2-3	-	-	CASSPRRGSDTQYF	TGTGCCAGCAGCCCCAGGAGGGGTAGCGATACGCAGTATTTT
TRBV27	TRBJ2-7	-	-	CASSDRGAYEQYF	TGTGCCAGCAGCGATCGAGGGGCCTACGAGCAGTACTTC
TRBV28	TRBJ1-2	-	-	CASTRGIGYTF	TGTGCCAGCACACGGGGAATCGGCTACACCTTC
TRBV19	TRBJ2-5	-	-	CARKGFPRGAQYF	TGTGCCCGTAAAGGGTTCCCGAGGGGGGCCCAGTACTTC
TRBV18	TRBJ2-7	TRBD2	-	CASSPPPSGDEQYF	TGTGCCAGCTCACCACCCCCTAGCGGGGACGAGCAGTACTTC
TRBV30	TRBJ1-4	-	once	CAWSVNVFRPEKLFF	TGTGCCTGGAGTGTAAATGTATTCAGACCGGAAAAACTGTTTTTT
TRBV11-2	TRBJ1-1	-	-	CASSLELGQGTEAFF	TGTGCCAGCAGCTTAGAGCTGGGCCAGGGCACTGAAGCTTTCTTT
TRBV11-2	TRBJ2-3	-	-	CASSPGVGTDTQYF	TGTGCCAGCAGCCCCGGGGTGGGAACAGATACGCAGTATTTT
TRBV28	TRBJ1-2	TRBD1	-	CASSAGQGAYGYTF	TGTGCCAGCAGTGCGGGACAGGGGGCGTATGGCTACACCTTC
TRBV9	TRBJ2-7	-	-	CASSVVGGEQYF	TGTGCCAGCAGCGTAGTAGGCGGGGAGCAGTACTTC
TRBV5-1	TRBJ2-1	TRBD1	-	CASSLGQGGDEQFF	TGCGCCAGCAGCCTGGGACAGGGGGGAGATGAGCAGTTCTTC
TRBV9	TRBJ2-1	TRBD2	-	CASSVVGSGGTEQFF	TGTGCCAGCAGCGTAGTTGGTAGCGGGGGAACTGAGCAGTTCTTC
TRBV4-3	TRBJ2-2	-	-	CASSQESGTGELFF	TGCGCCAGCAGCCAAGAATCGGGCACCGGGGAGCTGTTTTTT
TRBV4-1	TRBJ1-2	-	few	CASSQVGEGRNYGYTF	TGCGCCAGCAGCCAAGTTGGCGAGGGGAGGAACTATGGCTACACCTTC
TRBV4-1	TRBJ1-3	-	-	CASSPSRRISGNTIYF	TGCGCCAGCAGCCCCTCACGCCGGATCTCTGGAAACACCATATATTTT
TRBV28	TRBJ1-5	TRBD1	-	CASSFQGAFQPQHF	TGTGCCAGCAGTTTCCAGGGGGCTTTTCAGCCCCAGCATTTT